Listed here are 28 T cell receptor beta chains from one sample, sequenced in a study of somatic mutations in cytotoxic T cells in rheumatoid arthritis. Assay used: immunoSEQ multiplex PCR; TCRdb lists only in-frame clones, some missing. Of about 12,000 clones in the sample, 70% to 80% were seen once. Sequenced: CD8+ T cells sorted from blood. Every receptor here comes from a man aged 65-85 years in good health.

Here the CDR3 reads CASSQDRGAAGYGYTF. The CDR3 DNA sequence: TGCGCCAGCAGCCAAGATCGAGGGGCCGCGGGGTATGGCTACACCTTC. This chain connects TRBV4-1 to TRBJ1-2; D is perhaps TRBD1 (5 bases). CDR3 length: 16 residues. Trimming took 0 bases from V and 5 from J, leaving 16 bases between them. Germline V gives CDR1 MGHRA, CDR2 YSYEKL.

The CDR3 here is CASSESSAYEQYF. The CDR3 nucleotides are TGTGCCAGCAGTGAATCCAGCGCCTACGAGCAGTACTTC. The chain combines TRBV25-1 with TRBJ2-7, with D unclear. Germline V gene data show CDR1 as MGHDK and CDR2 as SYGVNS. The CDR3 is made up of 13 amino acids. V was shortened by 1 base and J by 2 bases, with 6 bases between the two germline ends.

The chain couples TRBV2 to TRBJ2-1; 8 nucleotides line up with TRBD1. The V gene's germline CDR1 is SNHLY and CDR2 FYNNEI. The junction had 11 bases not matched to a gene; V was cut back by 5 bases and J by 8 bases. The CDR3 contains 15 residues. The CDR3 sequence: CASSPVDRVPYEQFF. The CDR3 DNA follows: TGTGCCAGCAGTCCCGTGGACAGGGTACCGTATGAGCAGTTCTTC.

This clone was seen a handful of times. The rearrangement joins TRBV6-4 to TRBJ2-7, with D tentatively TRBD1 (6 bases). The CDR3 is 16 residues long. The germline CDR1 and CDR2 sequences are MRHNA and SNTAGT. V was shortened by 0 bases and J by 5 bases, with 17 bases between the two germline ends. Here the CDR3 reads CASSDSRSWGLNEQYF. The CDR3 DNA reads as TGTGCCAGCAGTGACTCGAGATCGTGGGGGCTGAACGAGCAGTACTTC.

The gene calls are TRBV7-3 and TRBJ1-2; D call uncertain. CDR3 size: 18 residues. Germline V lookup: CDR1 SGHTA, CDR2 FQGTGA. V lost 1 base and J 0 bases, leaving 18 bases between the germline ends. The CDR3, as DNA: TGTGCCAGCAGCTTAAATGGGGAGCGCCCCCGGACTAACTATGGCTACACCTTC. Residues: CASSLNGERPRTNYGYTF.

The chain joins TRBV11-2 to TRBJ2-2; D is ambiguous. Germline CDR1 SGHAT, CDR2 FQNNGV. This CDR3 is built from 15 residues. V was pared by 6 bases and J by 2 bases, with 13 bases between. The CDR3 DNA sequence: TGTGCCAGCAGGCCACCTTTCCCTAACACCGGGGAGCTGTTTTTT. This codes for CASRPPFPNTGELFF. Drawing the rest from reference TRBV11-2 and TRBJ2-2, the complete variable domain is EAGVAQSPRYKIIEKRQSVAFWCNPISGHATLYWYQQILGQGPKLLIQFQNNGVVDDSQLPKDRFSAERLKGVDSTLKIQPAKLEDSAVYLCASRPPFPNTGELFFGEGSRLTVL.

CDR3 bases: TGTGCCAGCAGGACTGACTACGAGCAGTACTTC. Protein: CASRTDYEQYF. The chain uses TRBV6-5 and TRBJ2-7; D not resolved. From germline, CDR1 is MNHEY and CDR2 SVGAGI. This CDR3 comprises 11 residues. V was trimmed by 6 bases and J by 3 bases, leaving 6 bases between them.

The CDR3 protein is CASSPQGAPDGYTF. Here the CDR3 DNA reads TGTGCCAGCAGCCCCCAGGGAGCCCCCGATGGCTACACCTTC. The chain couples TRBV7-6 to TRBJ1-2, with D tentatively TRBD1 (5 bases). Germline-derived CDR1 and CDR2 are SGHVS and FNYEAQ. The length of the CDR3 is 14 residues. Trimming removed 5 bases at V and 6 bases at J, with 16 bases between.

In the case of this clone: The sample carries other DNA sequences with the same CDR3. The CDR3 nucleotides are TGTGCCAGCAGTGAAGAGGGAGGTGGGGCCAACGTCCTGACTTTC. It specifies CASSEEGGGANVLTF. The chain has TRBV6-1 and TRBJ2-6; perhaps TRBD2 as D (6 bases). V lost 1 base and J 3 bases, leaving 7 bases between the germline ends. CDR3 size: 15 residues. Germline V gene sequence: CDR1 MNHNS, CDR2 SASEGT.

In this sample, this clone is large. The chain employs TRBV9 and TRBJ1-5; D is unclear. V was trimmed by 3 bases and J by 0 bases, leaving 7 bases between them. The germline gives CDR1 SGDLS, CDR2 YYNGEE. This CDR3 has 14 residues. Written as DNA, the CDR3 is TGTGCCAGCAGCGGCTCGTATAGCAATCAGCCCCAGCATTTT. It yields the protein CASSGSYSNQPQHF.

This chain uses TRBV13 with TRBJ2-5; the match to TRBD2 covers 14 bases. The tail of the sequence fits TRBJ2-7 better, so the J call may be wrong. Germline V gives CDR1 PRHDT, CDR2 FYEKMQ (reference sequence). The CDR3 runs 15 residues. The CDR3 is CASSGTSGGVYEQYF. For the CDR3, the DNA is TGTGCCAGCAGCGGGACTAGCGGGGGTGTTTACGAGCAGTACTTC.

In this sample, this clone turned up a few times. V is TRBV6-5 and J is TRBJ2-5; weak D call: TRBD1 (6 bases). The germline gives CDR1 MNHEY, CDR2 SVGAGI. Trimming removed 4 bases at V and 4 bases at J, with 13 bases between. The CDR3 is 14 residues long. Here the CDR3 DNA reads TGTGCCAGCAGTTCTTACAGGGTGGTAGAGACCCAGTACTTC. Amino acid sequence: CASSSYRVVETQYF.

This rearrangement joins TRBV9 to TRBJ2-7; tentatively, D is TRBD1 or TRBD2 (5 bases each). Germline V CDR1 and CDR2: SGDLS, YYNGEE. The V end lost 0 bases, the J end lost 0 bases, and 13 bases lay between the germline ends. The CDR3 sequence is 16 residues long. CDR3 sequence (DNA): TGTGCCAGCAGCGTAGAAGGGACCGCCTCCTCCTACGAGCAGTACTTC. Amino acids: CASSVEGTASSYEQYF.

The genes are TRBV10-1 and TRBJ2-1; D gene ambiguous. The germline CDR1 and CDR2 sequences are WNHNN and SYGVQD (reference sequence). Trimming shortened V by 2 bases and J by 4 bases, and 6 bases separated the two germline ends. CDR3 length equals 13 residues. CDR3 sequence reads: CASSETVYNEQFF. CDR3 nucleotides: TGCGCCAGCAGTGAGACGGTTTACAATGAGCAGTTCTTC.

The rearrangement joins TRBV19 to TRBJ1-1; D is uncertain. Germline CDR1 reads LNHDA; CDR2 reads SQIVND (reference sequence). There are 15 residues in the CDR3. The germline V and J ends were trimmed by 3 bases and 5 bases, with 16 bases remaining between them. The CDR3 sequence: CASSIPGPKWTEAFF. The CDR3 bases are TGTGCCAGTAGTATCCCCGGACCTAAGTGGACTGAAGCTTTCTTT.

This clone was counted only a few times. In DNA, the CDR3 is TGTGCCAGCTCACCGGGTTACTCCTACGAGCAGTACTTC. This codes for CASSPGYSYEQYF. This chain joins TRBV18 and TRBJ2-7; D is unresolved. V gave up 3 bases and J gave up 0 bases, with 6 bases separating them. CDR3 length: 13 residues. Germline-derived CDR1 and CDR2 are KGHSH and LQKENI.

This chain joins TRBV14 and TRBJ1-1, with D possibly TRBD1 on 5 matching bases. In germline, CDR1 is SGHDN, CDR2 FVKESK. V lost 3 bases and J 4 bases, leaving 15 bases between the germline ends. The CDR3 runs 15 residues. CDR3 loop: CASSHRAGVGTEAFF. CDR3 nucleotide sequence: TGTGCCAGCAGCCACAGAGCGGGGGTGGGCACTGAAGCTTTCTTT.

This clone was found a few times. Distinct nucleotide sequences in the sample also encode this CDR3. The chain combines TRBV14 with TRBJ2-7; TRBD2 matches at 8 bases. Per the germline V gene, CDR1 is SGHDN and CDR2 is FVKESK. The CDR3 totals 14 residues. V lost 2 bases to trimming and J lost 2 bases; unmatched junction nucleotides: 2. In DNA form, the CDR3 reads TGTGCCAGCAGCCAAACGGGAGGGCCCTACGAGCAGTACTTC. Encoded protein: CASSQTGGPYEQYF.

The chain has TRBV5-1 and TRBJ2-3, with TRBD2 matching over 10 bases. CDR3 length equals 17 residues. Germline V gene sequence: CDR1 SGHRS, CDR2 YFSETQ. J was trimmed by 2 bases and V by 0 bases; bases with no gene match: 6. The CDR3 sequence is CASSLGYTSGATDTQYF. Here the CDR3 DNA reads TGCGCCAGCAGCTTGGGGTATACTAGCGGGGCCACAGATACGCAGTATTTT.

This clone has only a few counts. J is TRBJ2-7 and V is TRBV4-3, with 12 bases lining up with TRBD1. Germline V lookup: CDR1 LGHNA, CDR2 YSLEER. The length of the CDR3 is 16 residues. V dropped 0 bases and J dropped 5; count of bases not matched to a gene: 5. The CDR3 region has the DNA TGCGCCAGCAGCCAAGATACCGGGACAGGGGGCCACGAGCAGTACTTC. Its protein product is CASSQDTGTGGHEQYF.

The chain employs TRBV7-2 and TRBJ2-5; possible D gene TRBD2, 5 bases. Looked up from germline, CDR1 is SGHTA and CDR2 is FQGNSA. There are 17 residues in the CDR3. With 2 bases removed from V and 3 bases from J, the gap between germline ends came to 19 bases. The CDR3 DNA sequence: TGTGCCAGCAGCTTAAGGCCCCCCAGGACCGGGGAAGAGACCCAGTACTTC. This encodes CASSLRPPRTGEETQYF.

The chain has TRBV27 and TRBJ2-3; 13 bases map to TRBD2. CDR3 length: 17 amino acids. The germline CDR1 and CDR2 sequences are MNHEY and SMNVEV (reference sequence). V trimming: 6 bases; J trimming: 3 bases; junction bases outside the gene matches: 9. The CDR3 region is CASRPGLAGEDTDTQYF. The CDR3 DNA reads as TGTGCCAGCAGACCAGGACTAGCGGGAGAGGATACAGATACGCAGTATTTT.

This sequence joins TRBV7-6 and TRBJ2-2; 7 bases line up with TRBD1. This CDR3 has 17 amino acids. The V gene end was trimmed by 0 bases and the J gene end by 5 bases; junction bases not matched to a gene: 9. Germline values: CDR1 SGHVS, CDR2 FNYEAQ. The CDR3 spells CASSLANRGMGTGELFF. The CDR3 coding sequence is TGTGCCAGCAGCTTAGCAAACAGGGGAATGGGGACCGGGGAGCTGTTTTTT. The full variable domain, in which reference TRBV7-6 and TRBJ2-2 provide the parts outside the CDR3, is GAGVSQSPRYKVTKRGQDVALRCDPISGHVSLYWYRQALGQGPEFLTYFNYEAQQDKSGLPNDRFSAERPEGSISTLTIQRTEQRDSAMYRCASSLANRGMGTGELFFGEGSRLTVL.

This clone was observed a single time. The chain combines TRBV7-9 with TRBJ1-1, with D hard to call. The CDR3 consists of 14 residues. Looked up from germline, CDR1 is SEHNR and CDR2 is FQNEAQ (reference sequence). V was pared by 5 bases and J by 1 base, with 11 bases between. The CDR3 sequence is CASSPNRRNTEAFF. For the CDR3, the DNA is TGTGCCAGCAGCCCAAATCGGCGGAACACTGAAGCTTTCTTT.

There are a few counts of this clone. The V gene is TRBV2, the J gene TRBJ2-5, with TRBD1 as a possible D gene (5 bases). The germline V and J ends were trimmed by 0 bases and 2 bases, with 7 bases remaining between them. The CDR3 totals 14 residues. Germline-derived CDR1 and CDR2 are SNHLY and FYNNEI. The CDR3 bases are TGTGCCAGCAGTGAAGCGAACAGGCAAGAGACCCAGTACTTC. It encodes CASSEANRQETQYF.

A single count supports this clone. The rearrangement uses TRBV5-1 and TRBJ2-3; D might be TRBD1 or TRBD2, each matching 6 bases. CDR3 size: 16 residues. V shed 1 base and J shed 2 bases, with 14 bases lying between them. Germline values: CDR1 SGHRS, CDR2 YFSETQ. CDR3 coding DNA: TGCGCCAGCAGCTTGCGGGAAGGGGGGACCACAGATACGCAGTATTTT. Encoded protein: CASSLREGGTTDTQYF.

This chain connects TRBV30 to TRBJ2-7; 7 bases match TRBD1. This CDR3 comprises 14 residues. Trimming at V came to 2 bases and at J to 2 bases, leaving 6 bases not matched to a gene. Germline CDR1 is GTSNPN and CDR2 is SVGIG (reference sequence). This CDR3 reads CAWSMGRGTYEQYF. The CDR3 DNA reads as TGTGCCTGGAGTATGGGCAGGGGGACCTACGAGCAGTACTTC. The complete variable domain, with remaining parts taken from reference TRBV30 and TRBJ2-7, reads SQTIHQWPATLVQPVGSPLSLECTVEGTSNPNLYWYRQAAGRGLQLLFYSVGIGQISSEVPQNLSASRPQDRQFILSSKKLLLSDSGFYLCAWSMGRGTYEQYFGPGTRLTVT.

The CDR3 spells CASGQFPHTDTQYF. The CDR3 nucleotides read TGTGCCAGCGGCCAGTTCCCCCACACAGATACGCAGTATTTT. The rearrangement uses TRBV9 and TRBJ2-3; D remains unclear. V lost 7 bases and J 2 bases, leaving 14 bases between the germline ends. The length of the CDR3 is 14 residues. In germline, CDR1 is SGDLS, CDR2 YYNGEE.